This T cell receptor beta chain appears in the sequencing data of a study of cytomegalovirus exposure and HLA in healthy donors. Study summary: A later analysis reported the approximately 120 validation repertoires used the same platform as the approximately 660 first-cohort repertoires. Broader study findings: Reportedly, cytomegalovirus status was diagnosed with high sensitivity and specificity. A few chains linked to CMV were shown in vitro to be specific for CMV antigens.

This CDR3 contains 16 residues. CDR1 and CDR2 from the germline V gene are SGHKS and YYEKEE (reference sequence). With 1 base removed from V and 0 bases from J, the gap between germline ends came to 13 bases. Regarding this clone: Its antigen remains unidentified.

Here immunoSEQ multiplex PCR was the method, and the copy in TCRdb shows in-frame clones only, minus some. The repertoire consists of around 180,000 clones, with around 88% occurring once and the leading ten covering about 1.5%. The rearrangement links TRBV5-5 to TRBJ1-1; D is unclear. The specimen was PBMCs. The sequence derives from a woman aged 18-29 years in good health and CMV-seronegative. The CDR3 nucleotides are TGTGCCAGCAGCTTGACGACGGGAGTTTTGAACACTGAAGCTTTCTTT. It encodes CASSLTTGVLNTEAFF.